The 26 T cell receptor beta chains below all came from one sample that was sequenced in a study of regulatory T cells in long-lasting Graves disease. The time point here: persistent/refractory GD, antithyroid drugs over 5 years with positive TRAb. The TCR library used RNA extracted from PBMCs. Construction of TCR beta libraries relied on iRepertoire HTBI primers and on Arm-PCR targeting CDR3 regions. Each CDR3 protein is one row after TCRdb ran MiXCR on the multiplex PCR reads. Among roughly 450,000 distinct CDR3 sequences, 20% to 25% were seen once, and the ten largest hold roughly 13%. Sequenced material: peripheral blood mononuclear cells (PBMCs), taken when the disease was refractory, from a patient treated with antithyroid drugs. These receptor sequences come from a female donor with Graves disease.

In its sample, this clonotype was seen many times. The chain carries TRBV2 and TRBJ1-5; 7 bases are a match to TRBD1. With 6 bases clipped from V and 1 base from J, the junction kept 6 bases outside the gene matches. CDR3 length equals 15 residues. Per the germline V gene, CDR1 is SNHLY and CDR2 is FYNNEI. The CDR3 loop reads CASRTDRESNQPQHF. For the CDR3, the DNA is TGTGCCAGCAGAACCGACAGGGAGAGCAATCAGCCCCAGCATTTT. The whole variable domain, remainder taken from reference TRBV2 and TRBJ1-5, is EPEVTQTPSHQVTQMGQEVILRCVPISNHLYFYWYRQILGQKVEFLVSFYNNEISEKSEIFDDQFSVERPDGSNFTLKIRSTKLEDSAMYFCASRTDRESNQPQHFGDGTRLSIL.

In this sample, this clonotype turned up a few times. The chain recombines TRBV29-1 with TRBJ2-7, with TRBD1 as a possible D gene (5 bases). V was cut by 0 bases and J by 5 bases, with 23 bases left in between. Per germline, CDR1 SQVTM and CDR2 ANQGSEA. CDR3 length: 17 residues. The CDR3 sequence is CSVEDQVQGIGDNEQYF. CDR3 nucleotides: TGCAGCGTTGAAGATCAGGTCCAGGGTATAGGGGATAACGAGCAGTACTTC.

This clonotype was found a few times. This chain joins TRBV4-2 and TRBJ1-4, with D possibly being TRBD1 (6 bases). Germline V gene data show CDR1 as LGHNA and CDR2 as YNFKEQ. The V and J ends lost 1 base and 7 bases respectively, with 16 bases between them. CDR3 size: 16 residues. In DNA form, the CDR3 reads TGTGCCAGCAGCCAAGGCCGGGGGGCGGGCAGTGAAAAACTGTTTTTT. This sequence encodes CASSQGRGAGSEKLFF.

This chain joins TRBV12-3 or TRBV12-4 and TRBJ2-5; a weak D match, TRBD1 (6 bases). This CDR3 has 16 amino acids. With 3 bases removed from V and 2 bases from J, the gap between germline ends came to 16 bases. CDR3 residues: CASSFQMTGLQETQYF. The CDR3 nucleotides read TGTGCCAGCAGTTTCCAAATGACAGGACTGCAAGAGACCCAGTACTTC.

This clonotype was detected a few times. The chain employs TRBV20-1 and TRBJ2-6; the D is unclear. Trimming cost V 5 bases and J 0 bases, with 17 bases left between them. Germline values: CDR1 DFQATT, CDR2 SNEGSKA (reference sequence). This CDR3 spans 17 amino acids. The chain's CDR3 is CSAAAHGFYSGANVLTF. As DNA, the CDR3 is TGCAGTGCTGCGGCCCACGGGTTCTACTCTGGGGCCAACGTCCTGACTTTC.

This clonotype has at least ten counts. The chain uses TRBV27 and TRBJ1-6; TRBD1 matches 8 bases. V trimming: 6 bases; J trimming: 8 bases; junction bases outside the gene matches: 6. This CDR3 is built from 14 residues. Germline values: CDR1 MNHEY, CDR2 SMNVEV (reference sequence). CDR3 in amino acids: CASSREDRDSPLHF. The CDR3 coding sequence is TGTGCCAGCAGCCGTGAGGACAGGGATTCACCCCTCCACTTT.

CDR3 nucleotide sequence: TGTGCCACCAGTGAAGCGGGAGGACAGGGTACCTACGAGCAGTACTTC. It specifies CATSEAGGQGTYEQYF. The J gene is TRBJ2-7, the V gene TRBV24-1, with a weak D call TRBD2 (9 bases). The CDR3 runs to 16 residues. Germline V gene sequence: CDR1 KGHDR, CDR2 SFDVKD. Trimming stripped 4 bases from V and 2 bases from J, with 17 bases between.

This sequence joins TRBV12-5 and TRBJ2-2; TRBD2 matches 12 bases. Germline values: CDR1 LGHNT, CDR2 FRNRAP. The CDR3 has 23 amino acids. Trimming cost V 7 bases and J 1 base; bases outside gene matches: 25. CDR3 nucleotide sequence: TGTGCTAGTGCTCCCCCTTCTAGCGGGAGGGACTACCCCCGCACTCAGAACACCGGGGAGCTGTTTTTT. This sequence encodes CASAPPSSGRDYPRTQNTGELFF. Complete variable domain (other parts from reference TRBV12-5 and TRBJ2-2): DARVTQTPRHKVTEMGQEVTMRCQPILGHNTVFWYRQTMMQGLELLAYFRNRAPLDDSGMPKDRFSAEMPDATLATLKIQPSEPRDSAVYFCASAPPSSGRDYPRTQNTGELFFGEGSRLTVL.

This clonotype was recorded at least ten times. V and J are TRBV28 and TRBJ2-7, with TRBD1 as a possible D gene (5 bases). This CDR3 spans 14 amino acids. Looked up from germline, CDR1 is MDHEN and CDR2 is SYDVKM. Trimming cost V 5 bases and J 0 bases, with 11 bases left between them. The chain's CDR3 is CASSHRFRSYEQYF. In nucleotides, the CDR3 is TGTGCCAGCAGTCACAGGTTTCGCTCCTACGAGCAGTACTTC.

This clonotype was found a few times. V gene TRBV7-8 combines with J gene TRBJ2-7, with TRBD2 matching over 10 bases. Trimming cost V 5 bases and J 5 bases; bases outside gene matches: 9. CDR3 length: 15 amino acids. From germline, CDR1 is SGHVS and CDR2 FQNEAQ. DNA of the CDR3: TGTGCCAGCAGCCCTCCCCTAGCGGGAGTGAACGAGCAGTACTTC. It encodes CASSPPLAGVNEQYF.

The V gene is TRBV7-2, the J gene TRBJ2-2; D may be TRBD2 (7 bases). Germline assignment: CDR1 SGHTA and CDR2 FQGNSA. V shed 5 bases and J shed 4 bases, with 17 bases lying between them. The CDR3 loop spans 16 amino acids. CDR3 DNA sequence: TGTGCCAGCAGCACCGACCCGGGGGGCCTCACCGGGGAGCTGTTTTTT. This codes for CASSTDPGGLTGELFF.

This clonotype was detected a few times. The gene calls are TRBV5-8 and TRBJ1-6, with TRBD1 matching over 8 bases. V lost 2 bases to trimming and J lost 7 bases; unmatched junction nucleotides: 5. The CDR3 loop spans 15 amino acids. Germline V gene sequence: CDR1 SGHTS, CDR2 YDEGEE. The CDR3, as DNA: TGTGCCAGCAGCTTCCGAGGACAGGGCAATTCACCCCTCCACTTT. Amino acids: CASSFRGQGNSPLHF.

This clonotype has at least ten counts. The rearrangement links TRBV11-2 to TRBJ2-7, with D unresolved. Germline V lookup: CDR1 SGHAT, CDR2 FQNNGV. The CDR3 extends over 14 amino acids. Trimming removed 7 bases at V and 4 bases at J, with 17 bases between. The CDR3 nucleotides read TGTGCCAGCACCGAGATCAGGTCGTTGTACGAGCAGTACTTC. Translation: CASTEIRSLYEQYF.

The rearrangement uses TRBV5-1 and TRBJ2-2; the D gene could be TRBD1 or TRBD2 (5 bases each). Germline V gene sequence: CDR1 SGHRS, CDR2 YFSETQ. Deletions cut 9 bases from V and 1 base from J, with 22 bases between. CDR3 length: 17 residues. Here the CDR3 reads CATRSRGTNKNTGELFF. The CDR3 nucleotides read TGCGCCACCCGAAGTAGAGGGACGAACAAGAACACCGGGGAGCTGTTTTTT.

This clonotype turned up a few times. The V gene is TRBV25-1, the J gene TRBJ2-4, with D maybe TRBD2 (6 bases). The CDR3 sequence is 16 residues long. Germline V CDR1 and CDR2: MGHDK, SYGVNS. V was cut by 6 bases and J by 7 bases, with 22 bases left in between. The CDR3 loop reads CASSPSRGTANNIQYF. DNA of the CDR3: TGTGCCAGCAGCCCTTCCCGGGGGACCGCAAATAACATTCAGTACTTC.

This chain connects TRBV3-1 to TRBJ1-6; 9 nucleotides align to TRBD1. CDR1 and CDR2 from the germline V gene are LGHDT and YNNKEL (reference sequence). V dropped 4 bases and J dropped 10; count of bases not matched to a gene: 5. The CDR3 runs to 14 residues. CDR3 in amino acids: CASSPRDRESPLHF. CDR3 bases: TGTGCCAGCAGCCCCCGGGACAGGGAATCACCCCTCCACTTT. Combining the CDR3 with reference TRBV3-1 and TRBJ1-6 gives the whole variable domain DTAVSQTPKYLVTQMGNDKSIKCEQNLGHDTMYWYKQDSKKFLKIMFSYNNKELIINETVPNRFSPKSPDKAHLNLHINSLELGDSAVYFCASSPRDRESPLHFGNGTRLTVT.

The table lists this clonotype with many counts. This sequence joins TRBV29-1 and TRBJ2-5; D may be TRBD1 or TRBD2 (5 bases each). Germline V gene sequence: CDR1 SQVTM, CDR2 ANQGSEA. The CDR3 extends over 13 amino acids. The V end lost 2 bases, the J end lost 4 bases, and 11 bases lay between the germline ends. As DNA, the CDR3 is TGCAGCGTTGAACGAGGGGCTGGAGAGACCCAGTACTTC. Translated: CSVERGAGETQYF.

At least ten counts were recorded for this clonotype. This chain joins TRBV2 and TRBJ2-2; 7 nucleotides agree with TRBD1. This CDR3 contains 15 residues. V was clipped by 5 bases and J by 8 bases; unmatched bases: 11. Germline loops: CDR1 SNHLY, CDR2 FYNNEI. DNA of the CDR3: TGTGCCAGCAGTAGGACGACAGGGCCTACGGGGGAGCTGTTTTTT. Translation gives CASSRTTGPTGELFF.

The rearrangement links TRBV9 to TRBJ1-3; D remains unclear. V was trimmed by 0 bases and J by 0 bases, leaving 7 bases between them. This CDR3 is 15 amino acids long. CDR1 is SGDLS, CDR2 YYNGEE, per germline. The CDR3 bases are TGTGCCAGCAGCGTAGACACGAGCTCTGGAAACACCATATATTTT. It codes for CASSVDTSSGNTIYF.

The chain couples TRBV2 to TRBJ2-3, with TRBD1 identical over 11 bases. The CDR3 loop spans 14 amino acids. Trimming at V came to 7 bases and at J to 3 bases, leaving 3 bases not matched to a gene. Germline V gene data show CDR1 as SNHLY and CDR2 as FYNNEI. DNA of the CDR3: TGTGCCAGCAACGGACAGGGGGCTACAGATACGCAGTATTTT. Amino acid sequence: CASNGQGATDTQYF.

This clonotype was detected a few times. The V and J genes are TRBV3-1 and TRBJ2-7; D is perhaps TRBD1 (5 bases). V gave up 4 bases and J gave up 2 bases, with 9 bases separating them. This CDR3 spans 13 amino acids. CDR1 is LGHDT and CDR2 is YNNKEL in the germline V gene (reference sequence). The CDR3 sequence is CASSLQAPYEQYF. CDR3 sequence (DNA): TGTGCCAGCAGCCTACAGGCCCCCTACGAGCAGTACTTC.

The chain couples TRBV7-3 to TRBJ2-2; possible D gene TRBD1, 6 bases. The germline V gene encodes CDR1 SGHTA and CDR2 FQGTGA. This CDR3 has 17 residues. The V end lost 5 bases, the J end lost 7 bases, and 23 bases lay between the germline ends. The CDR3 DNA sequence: TGTGCCAGCAGCCCCTGGACAGTCCTTCGATCTAGCGGGGAGCTGTTTTTT. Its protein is CASSPWTVLRSSGELFF.

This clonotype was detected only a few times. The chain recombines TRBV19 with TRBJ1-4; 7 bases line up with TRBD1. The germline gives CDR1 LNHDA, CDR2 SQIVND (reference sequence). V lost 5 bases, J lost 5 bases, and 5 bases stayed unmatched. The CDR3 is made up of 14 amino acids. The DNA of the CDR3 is TGTGCCAGTAGTTCCCTGACAGGGAATGAAAAACTGTTTTTT. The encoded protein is CASSSLTGNEKLFF.

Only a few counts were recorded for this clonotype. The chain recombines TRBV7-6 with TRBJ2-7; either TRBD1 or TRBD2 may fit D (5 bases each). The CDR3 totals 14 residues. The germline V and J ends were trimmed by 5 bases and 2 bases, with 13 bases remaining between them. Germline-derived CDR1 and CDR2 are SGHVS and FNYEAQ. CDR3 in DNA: TGTGCCAGCAGCCAAACCGGGGCGGCCTACGAGCAGTACTTC. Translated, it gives CASSQTGAAYEQYF.

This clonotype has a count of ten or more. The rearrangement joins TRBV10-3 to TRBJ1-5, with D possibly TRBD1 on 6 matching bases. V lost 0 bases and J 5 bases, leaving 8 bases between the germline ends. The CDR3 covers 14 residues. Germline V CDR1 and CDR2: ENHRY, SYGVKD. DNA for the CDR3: TGTGCCATCAGTGAGTCGAGGGGGGATCAGCCCCAGCATTTT. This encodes CAISESRGDQPQHF.

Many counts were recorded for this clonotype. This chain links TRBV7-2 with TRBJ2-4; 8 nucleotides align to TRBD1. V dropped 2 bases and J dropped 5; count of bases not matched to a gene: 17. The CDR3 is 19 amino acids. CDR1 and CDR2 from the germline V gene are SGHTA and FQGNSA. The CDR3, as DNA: TGTGCCAGCAGCTTATATCCGCAGGGGGCGATGGCCCAGCAAAACATTCAGTACTTC. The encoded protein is CASSLYPQGAMAQQNIQYF.